The source of this T cell receptor beta chain is a study of post-analysis software for immune sequencing data (dated by TCRdb to 2015 to 2017). In the study overall: Recorded disease courses included relapsing-remitting, secondary progressive and progressive-relapsing multiple sclerosis, with some patients lacking subtype annotation. The multiple sclerosis patient repertoires were compared with under 13 previously published healthy control repertoires from donors aged 6 to 25 years. A subset of samples was prepared in parallel using single-end sample barcoding, then pooled and co-amplified after Illumina adapter ligation. The full study reports these points: Patients showed significantly higher frequencies than controls for roughly five TRBV segments, among them TRBV5-6, TRBV5-1 and TRBV20-1. Direct clustering with F measure revealed strong co-clustering of samples prepared in the same batch, which led to a batch-effect correction. Multiple sclerosis patients had significantly lower normalized Chao1 diversity than controls, a result that suggests substantial peripheral T-cell clonal expansion. The multiple sclerosis patient group was slightly younger than the control group.

To demonstrate the VDJtools post-analysis software, TCR beta repertoires were profiled from the peripheral blood of roughly 12 young patients with multiple sclerosis. The patients with multiple sclerosis were children and adolescents between about 6 and 17 years of age. Library method: PCR. Sequencer: Illumina HiSeq 2500. Unique molecular identifiers were incorporated into TCR beta cDNA libraries to reduce PCR and sequencing biases. Every 1 to 10 million input T cells yielded approximately 500,000 cDNA molecules, meaning each molecule approximated one T cell. The same protocol used for the earlier healthy control dataset was applied to prepare and sequence the patient libraries. Within a given batch, samples were prepared together, multiplexed and sequenced on the same HiSeq lane. As for how the authors treated the data: Raw barcoded reads were processed with MIGEC, discarding single-read molecular identifier groups before consensus assembly and CDR3 extraction. VDJtools was used for post-analysis of the clonotype tables, with diversity normalized by down-sampling every dataset to the smallest sample size. Repertoire overlap clustering matched CDR3 amino acid but not nucleotide sequences to correct batch-related cross-sample contamination. The public reads were reanalyzed by TCRdb: fastp trimming at Q25, MiXCR alignment, in-frame beta chains only. Entries that share a CDR3 protein sequence are merged under the most common genes and DNA. The V and J calls, along with clone size, are taken from TCRdb and not from the paper's own processing. The sample table contains 650,000 to 850,000 distinct CDR3 sequences; only one count was recorded for about 50% of them. The ten largest clonotypes hold 4.6% of the sample.

Looking up the germline V gene (reference sequence) yields CDR1 LNHNV and CDR2 YYDKDF. Trimming accounts for 3 bases at V and 5 bases at J, while the number of junction bases matched to no gene is 9. Taken from cysteine to phenylalanine, the CDR3 has 16 residues. Only CDR3 DNA is held: 48 bases, read in frame from base 1. With respect to this clonotype: The antigen this receptor binds is unknown. No much larger clone is present one base from it, and per-base qualities are unavailable.

The source material was blood. The chain uses TRBV15 and TRBJ2-1, with TRBD2 matching 8 junction bases. The receptor was derived from a girl between 10 and 17 years old with multiple sclerosis. The DNA is TGTGCCACCAGCAGTTATGGGGGGACTAGGGACAATGAGCAGTTCTTC. Protein translation: CATSSYGGTRDNEQFF.